These 21 T cell receptor beta chains were all obtained from the same sample, sequenced in a study of blood T cells in healthy people across ages. The second PCR ran about 6 to 11 cycles with a sample-barcoded 5' primer and J-beta primers. MiXCR was run by TCRdb on the 5' RACE reads, yielding one entry per CDR3 protein. The sample includes about 730,000 distinct CDR3 sequences, approximately 39% of them seen just once. Sequencing was performed on blood. The receptors originated from a woman aged 55-69 years in good health.

This clonotype appeared once. The rearrangement uses TRBV10-3 and TRBJ2-4; 8 positions agree with TRBD1. Judging by the DNA end, TRBJ2-7 fits better; the J call may be wrong. Germline V gives CDR1 ENHRY, CDR2 SYGVKD. The CDR3 runs 14 residues. For the CDR3, the DNA is TGTGCCATCAGTGAGTGGACAGGGTTCTACGAGCAGTACTTC. Encoded protein: CAISEWTGFYEQYF.

As concerns this clonotype: One end of the junction fails to match germline, which may point to a read error. The chain links TRBV7-2 to TRBJ2-7; 8 bases match TRBD1. This CDR3 has 19 amino acids. Germline V gene lookup returns CDR1 SGHTA and CDR2 FQGNSA. The CDR3 reads CASSLVPSDRENGVYVQYF. The CDR3 DNA reads TGTGCCAGCAGCTTAGTACCCTCGGACAGGGAAAATGGGGTATACGTGCAGTACTTC.

This chain uses TRBV5-6 with TRBJ1-5; D may be TRBD1 (6 bases). The V end was cut by 0 bases, the J end by 6 bases, with 10 bases between. Germline V lookup: CDR1 SGHDT, CDR2 YYEEEE. CDR3 length equals 14 residues. The CDR3 protein is CASSLGRGAQPQHF. CDR3 sequence (DNA): TGTGCCAGCAGCTTGGGCAGGGGCGCTCAGCCCCAGCATTTT. The full variable domain, rest sourced from reference TRBV5-6 and TRBJ1-5, is DAGVTQSPTHLIKTRGQQVTLRCSPKSGHDTVSWYQQALGQGPQFIFQYYEEEERQRGNFPDRFSGHQFPNYSSELNVNALLLGDSALYLCASSLGRGAQPQHFGDGTRLSIL.

The rearrangement uses TRBV7-3 and TRBJ2-5, with 7 bases identical to TRBD1. J was trimmed by 4 bases and V by 2 bases; bases with no gene match: 10. Looked up from germline, CDR1 is SGHTA and CDR2 is FQGTGA. CDR3 length: 16 residues. The CDR3 protein is CASSLYGDSSPETQYF. The DNA for the CDR3 is TGTGCCAGCAGCTTATATGGGGACAGTAGCCCAGAGACCCAGTACTTC.

The chain couples TRBV6-6 to TRBJ2-1; TRBD1 agrees at 9 bases. The J call may be mistaken, given a closer DNA end match to TRBJ2-7. The CDR3 has 16 residues. Germline CDR1 reads MNHNY; CDR2 reads SVGAGI (reference sequence). The CDR3 loop reads CASIKTGGQGSAEQYF. The CDR3 region has the DNA TGTGCCAGCATTAAGACCGGGGGACAGGGTTCAGCCGAGCAGTACTTC.

The chain carries TRBV6-2 or TRBV6-3 and TRBJ1-4; D is possibly TRBD1 (5 bases). Germline CDR1 is MNHEY and CDR2 is SVGEGT. Trimming took off 2 bases at V and 8 bases at J, with 18 bases between the two ends. The CDR3 spans 16 residues. The DNA of the CDR3 is TGTGCCAGCAGTTACCCGAGTTGGCAGGGTGGAGAAAAACTGTTTTTT. Amino acid sequence: CASSYPSWQGGEKLFF.

The genes are TRBV20-1 and TRBJ2-5; 10 nucleotides line up with TRBD2. Trimming at V came to 2 bases and at J to 5 bases, leaving 8 bases not matched to a gene. Looked up from germline, CDR1 is DFQATT and CDR2 is SNEGSKA (reference sequence). The CDR3 length is 15 residues. The CDR3 protein is CSARSAGGGLETQYF. CDR3 bases: TGCAGTGCTAGATCAGCGGGAGGGGGCCTTGAGACCCAGTACTTC.

To note about this clonotype: A junction boundary mismatches the germline segment, possibly from a read error. The V call is TRBV14, the J call TRBJ2-7; D remains unclear. CDR1 is SGHDN, CDR2 FVKESK, per germline. The CDR3 length is 13 residues. The CDR3 sequence is CAGSQEQLYEQYF. The DNA of the CDR3 is TGTGCCGGCAGCCAAGAACAGCTCTACGAGCAGTACTTC.

The rearrangement uses TRBV30 and TRBJ2-1, with D uncertain. Trimming cost V 1 base and J 10 bases, with 11 bases left between them. The CDR3 covers 12 residues. Looked up from germline, CDR1 is GTSNPN and CDR2 is SVGIG (reference sequence). The CDR3 here is CAWSARSYEQFF. In DNA form, the CDR3 reads TGTGCCTGGAGTGCCCGATCCTACGAGCAGTTCTTC. Drawing the rest from reference TRBV30 and TRBJ2-1, the complete variable domain is SQTIHQWPATLVQPVGSPLSLECTVEGTSNPNLYWYRQAAGRGLQLLFYSVGIGQISSEVPQNLSASRPQDRQFILSSKKLLLSDSGFYLCAWSARSYEQFFGPGTRLTVL.

This clonotype came up once. This chain joins TRBV5-6 and TRBJ2-1, with TRBD2 matching 8 bases. CDR3 length: 16 residues. The junction had 6 bases not matched to a gene; V was cut back by 4 bases and J by 0 bases. Germline V gives CDR1 SGHDT, CDR2 YYEEEE. The CDR3 coding sequence is TGTGCCAGCAGCCCGGGGGGGCCCTTCTCCTACAATGAGCAGTTCTTC. Translation: CASSPGGPFSYNEQFF.

V gene TRBV18 combines with J gene TRBJ2-3; 7 nucleotides agree with TRBD1. Germline values: CDR1 KGHSH, CDR2 LQKENI. CDR3 length: 16 residues. The J segment lost 5 bases and the V segment lost 2 bases, leaving 10 bases of the junction unmatched. This CDR3 is CASSPGNRGRGDTQYF. The CDR3 nucleotides read TGTGCCAGCTCACCAGGAAACAGGGGACGCGGAGATACGCAGTATTTT.

This chain links TRBV27 with TRBJ1-4; weak D call: TRBD1 (5 bases). This CDR3 region has 13 residues. The germline V and J ends were trimmed by 4 bases and 10 bases, with 13 bases remaining between them. Germline V gives CDR1 MNHEY, CDR2 SMNVEV (reference sequence). The CDR3 protein is CASSYGDVGKLFF. The CDR3 DNA reads as TGTGCCAGCAGTTACGGGGACGTAGGAAAACTGTTTTTT.

This clonotype was recorded a few times. The chain uses TRBV7-9 and TRBJ2-1; 13 nucleotides align to TRBD2. The CDR3 length is 15 residues. CDR1 and CDR2 (germline): SEHNR, FQNEAQ (reference sequence). V dropped 4 bases and J dropped 4; count of bases not matched to a gene: 1. CDR3 coding DNA: TGTGCCAGCAGCTGGACTAGCGGGAGATACAATGAGCAGTTCTTC. Translating it yields CASSWTSGRYNEQFF.

The rearrangement joins TRBV7-8 to TRBJ2-2, with a weak D call TRBD2 (5 bases). The CDR3 is 15 residues long. V was shortened by 2 bases and J by 4 bases, with 11 bases between the two germline ends. The germline CDR1 and CDR2 sequences are SGHVS and FQNEAQ. The CDR3 is CASSLLVSGTGELFF. DNA for the CDR3: TGTGCCAGCAGCTTACTAGTCAGCGGCACCGGGGAGCTGTTTTTT.

This chain uses TRBV9 with TRBJ1-5; D is unclear. Germline V CDR1 and CDR2: SGDLS, YYNGEE. The CDR3 spans 15 residues. V was shortened by 0 bases and J by 5 bases, with 12 bases between the two germline ends. CDR3 amino acids: CASSVESGVDQPQHF. Here the CDR3 DNA reads TGTGCCAGCAGCGTAGAGTCGGGCGTTGATCAGCCCCAGCATTTT.

This clonotype was picked up a small number of times. The chain is built from TRBV6-2 or TRBV6-3 and TRBJ2-7, with D uncertain. Trimming pared 8 bases from V and 7 bases from J, leaving 15 bases between. Germline CDR1 MNHEY, CDR2 SVGEGT. There are 12 residues in the CDR3. The CDR3 DNA follows: TGTGCCAGCGGCCGAAATCCCGGGGAGCAGTACTTC. As protein: CASGRNPGEQYF.

J is TRBJ2-7 and V is TRBV6-1; TRBD2 might be the D (6 bases). There are 16 residues in the CDR3. Germline loops: CDR1 MNHNS, CDR2 SASEGT. Trimming pared 6 bases from V and 5 bases from J, leaving 23 bases between. CDR3 DNA: TGTGCCAGCAGCGTCACGGGGGACGGCGGTTTCAACGAGCAGTACTTC. Translating gives CASSVTGDGGFNEQYF.

Comments on this clonotype: Being one base from a much bigger clone, this may be a read error. This chain joins TRBV29-1 and TRBJ2-3; D is perhaps TRBD1 (5 bases). V lost 5 bases to trimming and J lost 4 bases, with 16 bases between them. CDR1 is SQVTM and CDR2 is ANQGSEA in the germline V gene. The CDR3 totals 14 residues. This CDR3 reads CSVLRTGRSDTQYF. CDR3 coding DNA: TGCAGCGTTTTACGAACAGGACGTTCAGATACGCAGTATTTT.

For this clonotype: One junction end does not reproduce the germline sequence, and a read error may be involved. This chain links TRBV20-1 with TRBJ1-2; D unclear. The CDR3 extends over 12 amino acids. Germline values: CDR1 DFQATT, CDR2 SNEGSKA (reference sequence). The CDR3 here is CRPPDVDYDYTF. CDR3 bases: TGCAGACCTCCTGACGTGGACTATGACTACACCTTC.

Of note for this clonotype: A much larger clone lies one base from this, so it may be a read error. The chain carries TRBV4-3 and TRBJ2-1, with no clear D. CDR1 is LGHNA, CDR2 YSLEER, per germline. This CDR3 comprises 16 residues. V shed 0 bases and J shed 6 bases, with 15 bases lying between them. DNA for the CDR3: TGCGCCAGCAGCCAAGAACCCCCTTATCAGTTCAATGAGCAGTTCTTC. Translated, it gives CASSQEPPYQFNEQFF.

V and J are TRBV29-1 and TRBJ2-3; tentatively, D is TRBD2 (7 bases). The germline CDR1 and CDR2 sequences are SQVTM and ANQGSEA. This CDR3 contains 18 residues. V gave up 4 bases and J gave up 4 bases, with 27 bases separating them. The CDR3 bases are TGCAGCGTTGGTGATCGCGGGGGACGATTGGGGGCGTCAGATACGCAGTATTTT. Translating it yields CSVGDRGGRLGASDTQYF.